This TCR beta chain was recovered during a study of T cells in Graves' hyperthyroidism and ophthalmopathy (dated by TCRdb to the late 2010s). Regarding the study in general: Peripheral blood was collected at initial diagnosis, before any treatment. A discovery cohort of roughly 100 patients, 43 with Graves' ophthalmopathy and approximately 60 with stable Graves' hyperthyroidism, was used to find distinguishing TCR V-J signatures. The paper reports TCR Vbeta CDR3 sequencing of over 130 peripheral blood samples: around 45 ophthalmopathy, under 80 hyperthyroidism and around 17 progressor patients. The 80 to 100 discovery patients were randomly divided into training and test sets at a 7:3 ratio. Once sampling was done, hyperthyroidism patients were given methimazole at a starting dose of 30 mg daily, whereas ophthalmopathy patients were given high-dose intravenous methylprednisolone. Prospective prediction of ophthalmopathy was tested in an independent validation cohort consisting of 18 to 20 hyperthyroidism patients and approximately 16 patients who later progressed to ophthalmopathy. The study also compared thyroid tissue and blood T-cell repertoires from more than five Graves' hyperthyroidism patients.

Stable Graves' hyperthyroidism was defined as the absence of progression to ophthalmopathy over 18 months of follow-up. The hyperthyroidism patients were between 18 and 65 years old and newly diagnosed, with a disease duration of less than 2 months. The study excluded patients with uncontrolled infections, other autoimmune diseases, pregnancy or lactation. Clinical symptoms, serum thyroxine and TRAb, thyroid ultrasound, and orbital computed tomography formed the basis for the diagnoses. PBMCs were separated from around 9.1 ml of fresh peripheral blood using Ficoll-Paque density gradient centrifugation. Trizol reagent was used to extract total RNA, and RNA quality was then checked on an Agilent 2100 Bioanalyzer. TCR beta CDR3 regions were amplified from RNA transcripts. The first round of RT-PCR for the TCR CDR3 was performed with the HTBI primer set and the Qiagen OneStep RT-PCR kit. Libraries were constructed in a second round of multiplex PCR, after which size selection and purification were performed. Libraries were sequenced paired-end with 100 bp reads on an Illumina HiSeq2000. Processing in the source paper ran as follows. Raw data were processed with SOAPnuke, discarding reads with adapters, uncalled bases, mean Phred below 15, or no exact constant-primer or identifier match. COPE v1.2.5 was used to merge the high-quality paired reads, and each unique nucleotide sequence was defined as a clonotype. MiTCR v1.1 was used to align clonotypes to the IMGT TRBV, TRBD and TRBJ reference segments. The analysis included only V-J combinations with a frequency above 0.0001, which together covered about 99% of the repertoires. The TCS score was defined as the ratio of F50 (clonal expansion) to E x V (chaos), calculated using BLOSUM62-based TCRdist between CDR3 peptides within each V-J. Welch's t-statistics and random forest reduced 500 to 650 V-J features to 10 to 15, which were used in a naive Bayes classifier (R e1071). In TCRdb, the public reads were trimmed at Q25 with fastp and aligned with MiXCR, with productive beta chains retained. Rows matching on CDR3 protein sequence are summarized as one entry with the most common DNA and genes. V and J calls and clone size were set by TCRdb, not the authors. The sample records fewer than 400,000 distinct CDR3 sequences, 16% of which are singletons. The top ten clones comprise approximately 33% of the sample.

Overall study results and their limits: Blood samples also contained most of the expanded thyroid clonotypes (frequency above 0.001), which suggests that blood repertoires may reflect thyroid immune responses. In validation, the model predicted progression to ophthalmopathy a median of roughly 6.2 months before onset, with about 71% sensitivity and almost 75% specificity. Sample size was not statistically predetermined, and investigators were not blinded to group allocation. A model built on a 13 V-J signature distinguished ophthalmopathy from stable hyperthyroidism, reaching approximately 89% sensitivity and around 81% specificity in cross-validation and 80%/75% in testing.

Trimming takes 1 base from V and 9 bases from J, and the germline ends sit 4 bases apart. Taken from cysteine to phenylalanine, the CDR3 has 12 residues. Only the CDR3 portion is preserved as DNA: 36 bases, with reading frame beginning at the first base. In the germline V gene, CDR1 corresponds to SGHVS and CDR2 to FQNEAQ. In this sample, this clonotype turned up many times. The clone's antigen remains unknown. Base qualities are not at hand, and no much larger clone is one base apart. The sequence was collected from a man aged 25 to 40 with Graves' hyperthyroidism. Rearrangement joined TRBV7-8 to TRBJ1-6, with the D gene uncertain. The sequenced material came from blood. CDR3 reads: CASSLDASPLHF. The sequence in DNA is TGTGCCAGCAGCTTAGACGCTTCACCCCTCCACTTT.